Presented here are 8 T cell receptor beta chains from one specimen sequenced in a study of blood T cell repertoires in COVID-19. Here immunoSEQ multiplex PCR was the method, and the copy in TCRdb shows in-frame clones only, minus some. This table holds 150,000 or so clones, roughly 82% found once. What was sequenced was peripheral blood. Every receptor here comes from a human donor with acute or convalescent COVID-19. The donor label of this sample is uncertain.

This chain uses TRBV7-2 with TRBJ2-2; D may be TRBD2 (6 bases). The CDR3 has 19 residues. CDR1 SGHTA and CDR2 FQGNSA come from the germline V gene. The germline V and J ends were trimmed by 1 base and 1 base, with 19 bases remaining between them. The CDR3 sequence is CASSLGRLWEALNTGELFF. The CDR3 region has the DNA TGTGCCAGCAGCTTAGGACGTTTGTGGGAGGCGCTGAACACCGGGGAGCTGTTTTTT. Full variable domain (remainder filled in from reference TRBV7-2 and TRBJ2-2): GAGVSQSPSNKVTEKGKDVELRCDPISGHTALYWYRQSLGQGLEFLIYFQGNSAPDKSGLPSDRFSAERTGGSVSTLTIQRTQQEDSAVYLCASSLGRLWEALNTGELFFGEGSRLTVL.

The V call is TRBV10-3, the J call TRBJ1-2; 7 nucleotides line up with TRBD1. The V gene's germline CDR1 is ENHRY and CDR2 SYGVKD. This CDR3 spans 13 amino acids. Trimming at V came to 6 bases and at J to 6 bases, leaving 7 bases not matched to a gene. CDR3 nucleotide sequence: TGTGCCATCAGGGGGACAGAGACGAATGGCTACACCTTC. This encodes CAIRGTETNGYTF.

CDR3 sequence reads: CASKRGGVSSTDTQYF. Here the CDR3 DNA reads TGCGCCAGCAAAAGAGGAGGGGTGTCAAGCACAGATACGCAGTATTTT. The chain is built from TRBV10-1 and TRBJ2-3; D is possibly TRBD2 (6 bases). Germline-derived CDR1 and CDR2 are WNHNN and SYGVQD (reference sequence). Trimming took 7 bases from V and 0 from J, leaving 17 bases between them. This CDR3 is built from 16 residues.

The chain is built from TRBV19 and TRBJ2-7; TRBD2 aligns across 12 bases. V trimming: 10 bases; J trimming: 0 bases; junction bases outside the gene matches: 10. Germline loops: CDR1 LNHDA, CDR2 SQIVND (reference sequence). The CDR3 consists of 16 residues. In nucleotides, the CDR3 is TGTGCCACCTCCCGACTAGCGGGGGCCAGCTCCTACGAGCAGTACTTC. Its protein is CATSRLAGASSYEQYF.

The CDR3 loop reads CASSLDRGRRGEKLFF. CDR3 bases: TGCGCCAGCAGCTTGGACAGGGGTCGTCGGGGTGAAAAACTGTTTTTT. The chain joins TRBV5-1 to TRBJ1-4; TRBD1 matches at 7 bases. V shed 0 bases and J 7 bases; nucleotides not matched to a gene: 9. This CDR3 spans 16 amino acids. CDR1 is SGHRS, CDR2 YFSETQ, per germline.

The V gene is TRBV5-4, the J gene TRBJ2-7; D is perhaps TRBD1 (6 bases). Per the germline V gene, CDR1 is SGHNT and CDR2 is YYREEE (reference sequence). The CDR3 is 14 residues long. V was trimmed by 0 bases and J by 0 bases, leaving 7 bases between them. The CDR3 region has the DNA TGTGCCAGCAGCTTGGGGACAGTCTCCTACGAGCAGTACTTC. This gives the protein CASSLGTVSYEQYF.

V gene TRBV6-2 or TRBV6-3 combines with J gene TRBJ2-7, with a tentative D call TRBD1 (5 bases). Trimming shortened V by 0 bases and J by 8 bases, and 17 bases separated the two germline ends. CDR3 length: 15 residues. Germline CDR1 and CDR2: MNHEY and SVGEGT. The DNA of the CDR3 is TGTGCCAGCAGTTACTCGACCCAGGGTCTCGTACAGCAGTACTTC. It yields the protein CASSYSTQGLVQQYF.

Worth noting for this clone: Other DNA sequences from this sample encode an identical CDR3 as well. The chain recombines TRBV7-9 with TRBJ2-5, with 7 bases identical to TRBD1. Germline V gene data show CDR1 as SEHNR and CDR2 as FQNEAQ (reference sequence). Trimming took 5 bases from V and 2 from J; bases not matched to a gene: 5. The CDR3 contains 14 residues. CDR3: CASSPGQAQETQYF. In DNA form, the CDR3 reads TGTGCCAGCAGCCCTGGACAGGCGCAAGAGACCCAGTACTTC.